Only a few counts were recorded for the clone carrying this T cell receptor beta chain. Its specificity is unknown. This sample was included in a study of sequential checkpoint blockade in melanoma. Overall study context: Both treatment sequences were followed by maintenance nivolumab. Findings and caveats of the study: Patients with week-13 increases in T-cell fraction and clonality benefited about 30 times more often.

Germline V gives CDR1 MNHEY, CDR2 SMNVEV (reference sequence). J gave up 8 bases and V 7 bases, and 9 bases lay outside the gene matches. The CDR3 sequence is 13 residues long. TCRdb's table, derived via immunoSEQ multiplex PCR, lists solely in-frame clones and lacks some. The data show about 13,000 clones, 27% seen once. Treatment defined: randomized to nivolumab then ipilimumab (arm A) or the reverse (arm B). The TCR comes from a human donor with melanoma. The material was tumor tissue (inferred from file names), obtained from a patient given nivolumab and ipilimumab in sequence. This rearrangement joins TRBV27 to TRBJ1-2; 8 nucleotides match TRBD1. CDR3 sequence: CASNLGQGAGYTF. The CDR3 nucleotides are TGTGCCAGCAACCTGGGGCAGGGGGCAGGCTACACCTTC.